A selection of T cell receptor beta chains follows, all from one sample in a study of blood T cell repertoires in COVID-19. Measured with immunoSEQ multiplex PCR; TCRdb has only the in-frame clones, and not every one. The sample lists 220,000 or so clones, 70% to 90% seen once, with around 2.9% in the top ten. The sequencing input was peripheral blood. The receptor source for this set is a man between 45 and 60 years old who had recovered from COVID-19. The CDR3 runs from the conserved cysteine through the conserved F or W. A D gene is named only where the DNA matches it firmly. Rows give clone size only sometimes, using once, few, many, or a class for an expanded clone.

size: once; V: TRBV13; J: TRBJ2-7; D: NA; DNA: TGTGCCAGCAGCCGCGACTGGAGCCCGGGGTACGAGCAGTACTTC; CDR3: CASSRDWSPGYEQYF
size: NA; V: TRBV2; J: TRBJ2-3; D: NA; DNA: TGTGCCAGCAGTGCCCCGGTGGATACGCAGTATTTT; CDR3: CASSAPVDTQYF
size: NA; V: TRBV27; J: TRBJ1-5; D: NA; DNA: TGTGCCAGCAGTTATCAGGCGGGGCATCAGCCCCAGCATTTT; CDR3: CASSYQAGHQPQHF
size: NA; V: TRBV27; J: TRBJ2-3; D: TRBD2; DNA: TGTGCCAGCAGTTCGATTTTGACTAGCGGACTATTCGATAAGGATACGCAGTATTTT; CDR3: CASSSILTSGLFDKDTQYF
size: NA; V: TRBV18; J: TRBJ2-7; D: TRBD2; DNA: TGTGCCAGCTCGCCTTATGCGGGAGTGTCAAGCGAGCAGTACTTC; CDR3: CASSPYAGVSSEQYF
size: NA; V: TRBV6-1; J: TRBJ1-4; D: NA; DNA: TGTGCCAGCAGTGAAGCGGGGAGGGCCAATGAAAAACTGTTTTTT; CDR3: CASSEAGRANEKLFF
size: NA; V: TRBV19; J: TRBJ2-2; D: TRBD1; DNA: TGTGCCAGTAGCCAAAGGACAGGGAGCACCGGGGAGCTGTTTTTT; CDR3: CASSQRTGSTGELFF
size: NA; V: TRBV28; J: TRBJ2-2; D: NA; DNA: TGTGCCAGCAGAGTCGGACTCGTTGACGGCGGGGAGCTGTTTTTT; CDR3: CASRVGLVDGGELFF
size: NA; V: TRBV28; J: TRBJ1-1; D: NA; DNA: TGTGCCAGCAGACCGAGACCCCCAGGGAACACTGAAGCTTTCTTT; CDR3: CASRPRPPGNTEAFF
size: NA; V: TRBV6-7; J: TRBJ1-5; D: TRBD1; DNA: TGTGCCAGCAGTTACGCCCTCCAACAGGGGGGCAATCAGCCCCAGCATTTT; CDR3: CASSYALQQGGNQPQHF
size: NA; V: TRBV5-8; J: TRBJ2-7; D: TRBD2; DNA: TGTGCCAGCAGCCTGGATGGCGGGAGGGTCTACGAGCAGTACTTC; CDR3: CASSLDGGRVYEQYF
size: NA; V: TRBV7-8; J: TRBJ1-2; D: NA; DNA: TGTGCCAGCAGCTTAGCCGTGACTAACCGCTATGGCTACACCTTC; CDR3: CASSLAVTNRYGYTF
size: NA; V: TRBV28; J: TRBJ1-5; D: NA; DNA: TGTGCCAGCTTAATACAGGGTGACCATCAGCCCCAGCATTTT; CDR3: CASLIQGDHQPQHF
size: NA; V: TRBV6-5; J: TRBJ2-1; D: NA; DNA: TGTGCCACCTCGGTGGGGGGAGGCAATGAGCAGTTCTTC; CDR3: CATSVGGGNEQFF
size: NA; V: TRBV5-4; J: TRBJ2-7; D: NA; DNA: TGTGCCAGCAGCTTGGGGTCAGCGGCATACGAGCAGTACTTC; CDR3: CASSLGSAAYEQYF
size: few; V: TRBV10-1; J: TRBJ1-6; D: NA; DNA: TGCGCCAGCGCCCTCAACAGGTCTGGATCACCCCTCCACTTT; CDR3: CASALNRSGSPLHF
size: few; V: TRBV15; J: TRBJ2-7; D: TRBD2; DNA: TGTGCCACCAGTAAGACTAGCGGGGTGTACGAGCAGTACTTC; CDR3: CATSKTSGVYEQYF
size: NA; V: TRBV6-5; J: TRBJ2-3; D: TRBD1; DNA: TGTGCCAGCAGTTACACTGACAGGGTAGGCACAGATACGCAGTATTTT; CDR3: CASSYTDRVGTDTQYF
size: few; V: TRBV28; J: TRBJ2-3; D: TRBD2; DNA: TGTGCCAGCAGCACTCTAGCGGGAGGATTCCGTGCAGATACGCAGTATTTT; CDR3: CASSTLAGGFRADTQYF
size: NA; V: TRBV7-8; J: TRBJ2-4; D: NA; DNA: TGTGCCAGCAGCCGATCAACCGCGGGTGGGAACATTCAGTACTTC; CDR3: CASSRSTAGGNIQYF
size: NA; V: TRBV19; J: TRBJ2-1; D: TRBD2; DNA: TGTGCCAGTAGCCGGACTAGCGGGACGGGAGAGCAGTTCTTC; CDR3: CASSRTSGTGEQFF
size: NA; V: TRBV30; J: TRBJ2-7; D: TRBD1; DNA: TGTGCCTTCCAACAACGCGGACAGGGATCCGAGCAGTACTTC; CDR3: CAFQQRGQGSEQYF
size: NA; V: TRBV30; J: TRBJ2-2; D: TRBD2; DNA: TGTGCCTGGAGTGGACTAGCGGGGAACACCGGGGAGCTGTTTTTT; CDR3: CAWSGLAGNTGELFF
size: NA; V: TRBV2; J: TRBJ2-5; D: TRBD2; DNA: TGTGCCAGCAGGGGGACTAGCGCCCAAGAGACCCAGTACTTC; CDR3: CASRGTSAQETQYF
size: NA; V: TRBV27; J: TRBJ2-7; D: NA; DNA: TGTGCCAGCAGTCGTACCTACCGGGGCTACGAGCAGTACTTC; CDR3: CASSRTYRGYEQYF
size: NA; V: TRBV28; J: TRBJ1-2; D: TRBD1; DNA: TGTGCCAGCAGTCCAGGGGGCGCGCGCTATGGCTACACCTTC; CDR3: CASSPGGARYGYTF
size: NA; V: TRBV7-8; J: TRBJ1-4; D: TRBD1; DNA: TGTGCCAGCAGCAACCGGGACAGGGGTGCAACTAATGAAAAACTGTTTTTT; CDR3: CASSNRDRGATNEKLFF
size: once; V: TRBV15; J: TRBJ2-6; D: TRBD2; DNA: TGTGCCACCAGCAGTGCGTTGGGACTAGCGACTATGTCTGGGGCCAACGTCCTGACTTTC; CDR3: CATSSALGLATMSGANVLTF
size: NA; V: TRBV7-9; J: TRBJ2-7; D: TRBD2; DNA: TGTGCCAGCAGAGCTCCTAGCGGGAGGCAGTACGAGCAGTACTTC; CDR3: CASRAPSGRQYEQYF
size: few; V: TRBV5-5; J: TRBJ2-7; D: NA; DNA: TGTGCCAGCAGCTTGGGCCAGGGGCGCTCCGAGCAGTACTTC; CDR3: CASSLGQGRSEQYF
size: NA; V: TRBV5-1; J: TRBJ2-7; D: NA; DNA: TGCGCCAGCAGGTCGCCGAGCGGGCACGGGTTGGGGCACGAGCAGTACTTC; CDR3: CASRSPSGHGLGHEQYF
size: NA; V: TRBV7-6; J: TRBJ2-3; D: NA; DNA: TGTGCCAGCAGCCCAACAGGATTCTCCACAGATACGCAGTATTTT; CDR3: CASSPTGFSTDTQYF
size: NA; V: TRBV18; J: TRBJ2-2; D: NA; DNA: TGTGCCAGCTCACTTAGAGGGACTTCGAACACCGGGGAGCTGTTTTTT; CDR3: CASSLRGTSNTGELFF
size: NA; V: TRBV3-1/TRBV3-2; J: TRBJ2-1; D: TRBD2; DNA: TGTGCCAGCAGCCAAGTGGTAGCGGGAGGGGGGGAGCAGTTCTTC; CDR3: CASSQVVAGGGEQFF
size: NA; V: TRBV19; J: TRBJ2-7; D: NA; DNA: TGTGCCAGTAGACCTAATGGACTCGCCTACGAGCAGTACTTC; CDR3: CASRPNGLAYEQYF
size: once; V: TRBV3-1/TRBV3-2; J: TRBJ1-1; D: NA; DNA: TGTGCCAGCAGCCAAGATCGTCGGGGAGGCACTGAAGCTTTCTTT; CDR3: CASSQDRRGGTEAFF
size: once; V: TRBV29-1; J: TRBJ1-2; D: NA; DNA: TGCAGCGTTCCCTTCAGATCTTCTAACTATGGCTACACCTTC; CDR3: CSVPFRSSNYGYTF
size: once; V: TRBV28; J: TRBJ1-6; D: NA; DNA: TGTGCCAGCAGTTTACGGTATTCACCCCTCCACTTT; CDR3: CASSLRYSPLHF
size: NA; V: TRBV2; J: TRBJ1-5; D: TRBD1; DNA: TGTGCCAGCAGTGTGACAGGGGGCCAGAATCAGCCCCAGCATTTT; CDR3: CASSVTGGQNQPQHF
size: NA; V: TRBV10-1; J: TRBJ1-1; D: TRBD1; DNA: TGCGCCAGCAGTCTATTCACAGGGGTTGAAGCTTTCTTT; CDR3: CASSLFTGVEAFF
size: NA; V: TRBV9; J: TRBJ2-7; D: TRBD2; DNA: TGTGCCAGCAGCCCCGGGGGTAGCGGGAGCTACGAGCAGTACTTC; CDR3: CASSPGGSGSYEQYF
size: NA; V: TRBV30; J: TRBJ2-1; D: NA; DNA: TGTGCCTGGAGTGTACAAGGAGCGCTCCTAAACAATGAGCAGTTCTTC; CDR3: CAWSVQGALLNNEQFF